This TCR beta chain was retrieved from a study of blood T cell repertoires in COVID-19. About the study: Samples representing acute and convalescent COVID-19 were sourced from the United States, Italy and Spain. T cells, B-cell-depleted T cells, or PBMCs provided the cDNA or gDNA that served as material.

In the authors' workflow: Reference gene primer amplification yielded estimated nucleated cell counts. The data were produced by immunoSEQ multiplex PCR, yet TCRdb's version contains in-frame clones alone and is incomplete. V and J calls and clone size are given by that table; D and trimming were obtained from the DNA. The repertoire has roughly 96,000 clones, approximately 81% of them found once; the top ten carry over 3.5%. Germline-derived CDR1 and CDR2 are MNHEY and SVGAGI. V gave up 6 bases and J gave up 6 bases, with 18 bases separating them. This CDR3 is 15 amino acids long. The origin of this receptor is a man aged 55 to 70 with acute or convalescent COVID-19. This chain joins TRBV6-5 and TRBJ2-1; D might be TRBD2 (5 bases). The sequenced sample consisted of peripheral blood. In DNA form, the CDR3 reads TGTGCCAGCAGACCTTCCGGGATCCCCTCCAATGAGCAGTTCTTC. Translating it yields CASRPSGIPSNEQFF.